Shown below are 17 T cell receptor beta chains from a single sample sequenced in a study of blood T cell repertoires in COVID-19. This table comes from immunoSEQ multiplex PCR, and its TCRdb copy is limited to in-frame clones, with some not included. Among 190,000 or so clones listed, approximately 90% were seen once. The sample taken for sequencing was PBMCs or T cells enriched from blood (not recorded which). Every receptor here comes from a woman in her thirties who had recovered from COVID-19.

The V and J genes are TRBV5-5 and TRBJ1-4; no firm D call. The CDR3 extends over 16 amino acids. The ends were cut back, 2 bases at V and 2 bases at J, with 13 bases in the middle. Per the germline V gene, CDR1 is SGHKS and CDR2 is YYEKEE (reference sequence). The CDR3 nucleotides are TGTGCCAGCAGCTTCGGCCCTGCGGAGACTAATGAAAAACTGTTTTTT. This gives the protein CASSFGPAETNEKLFF.

The gene calls are TRBV18 and TRBJ1-2; no clear D. Trimming removed 6 bases at V and 7 bases at J, with 15 bases between. The CDR3 consists of 13 residues. Looked up from germline, CDR1 is KGHSH and CDR2 is LQKENI. The DNA for the CDR3 is TGTGCCAGCTCCCGCCTCGAGGGAGGTGGCTACACCTTC. Amino acids: CASSRLEGGGYTF.

The chain joins TRBV11-3 to TRBJ1-5, with 7 bases lining up with TRBD1. Trimming removed 3 bases from V and 6 bases from J; junction bases left unmatched: 5. CDR1 SGHNT and CDR2 YENEEA come from the germline V gene. This CDR3 spans 14 amino acids. CDR3 DNA: TGTGCCAGCAGCTTGGACAGGACGGTTCAGCCCCAGCATTTT. This translates into CASSLDRTVQPQHF.

V gene TRBV19 combines with J gene TRBJ1-2; 9 bases align to TRBD1. V dropped 6 bases and J dropped 3; count of bases not matched to a gene: 14. The CDR3 is made up of 17 amino acids. Germline CDR1 is LNHDA and CDR2 is SQIVND (reference sequence). CDR3 nucleotide sequence: TGTGCCAGTAGGTTTCCGGGACAGGGTTTCCCCTACTATGGCTACACCTTC. This sequence encodes CASRFPGQGFPYYGYTF.

The CDR3 sequence: CASSIVQRSEAFF. CDR3 bases: TGTGCCAGTAGTATAGTGCAGCGTTCTGAAGCTTTCTTT. The chain is built from TRBV19 and TRBJ1-1; D uncertain. Germline V lookup: CDR1 LNHDA, CDR2 SQIVND (reference sequence). V was cut by 1 base and J by 6 bases, with 9 bases left in between. The CDR3 sequence is 13 residues long.

V usage is TRBV7-2 and J usage is TRBJ2-1; D gene uncertain. This CDR3 has 12 amino acids. Between the trimmed V and J ends, which lost 0 bases and 9 bases, there was a span of 6 bases. Germline V gene data show CDR1 as SGHTA and CDR2 as FQGNSA. DNA for the CDR3: TGTGCCAGCAGCTTAGCCGGAGCTGAGCAGTTCTTC. Translated, it gives CASSLAGAEQFF.

The chain has TRBV5-6 and TRBJ2-7; 9 bases fit TRBD1. The CDR3 spans 14 residues. Germline lookup yields CDR1 SGHDT and CDR2 YYEEEE. The J segment lost 3 bases and the V segment lost 2 bases, leaving 3 bases of the junction unmatched. CDR3 residues: CASSFGQGRYEQYF. CDR3 in DNA: TGTGCCAGCAGCTTTGGACAGGGGCGCTACGAGCAGTACTTC.

V gene TRBV9 combines with J gene TRBJ1-2; D gene unclear. Trimming cost V 4 bases and J 6 bases, with 16 bases left between them. Germline CDR1 and CDR2: SGDLS and YYNGEE. This CDR3 spans 14 amino acids. The chain's CDR3 is CASSPRTSLNGYTF. The CDR3 DNA reads TGTGCCAGCAGCCCACGGACTAGCCTGAATGGCTACACCTTC. Supplemented by reference TRBV9 and TRBJ1-2, the full variable domain reads DSGVTQTPKHLITATGQRVTLRCSPRSGDLSVYWYQQSLDQGLQFLIQYYNGEERAKGNILERFSAQQFPDLHSELNLSSLELGDSALYFCASSPRTSLNGYTFGSGTRLTVV.

V and J are TRBV29-1 and TRBJ1-2; 10 bases are shared with TRBD1. The CDR3 spans 13 residues. Germline assignment: CDR1 SQVTM and CDR2 ANQGSEA. Trimming at V came to 4 bases and at J to 4 bases, leaving 3 bases not matched to a gene. The CDR3 sequence is CSVVRTGGYGYTF. CDR3 in DNA: TGCAGCGTTGTCCGGACAGGGGGCTATGGCTACACCTTC.

The V call is TRBV5-1, the J call TRBJ2-7; 10 bases fit TRBD1. The CDR3 totals 14 residues. V was clipped by 1 base and J by 6 bases; unmatched bases: 4. CDR1 SGHRS and CDR2 YFSETQ come from the germline V gene. The CDR3 here is CASSLWDRGFEQYF. CDR3 DNA sequence: TGCGCCAGCAGCTTGTGGGACAGGGGTTTCGAGCAGTACTTC.

Here the CDR3 DNA reads TGTGCCAGCAGCCTAGAAGACAGGGGGCAGTCAGATACGCAGTATTTT. Translating gives CASSLEDRGQSDTQYF. The rearrangement links TRBV4-2 to TRBJ2-3, with TRBD1 identical over 10 bases. CDR3 length: 16 amino acids. Per germline, CDR1 LGHNA and CDR2 YNFKEQ. V trimming: 4 bases; J trimming: 4 bases; junction bases outside the gene matches: 8.

This chain links TRBV6-5 with TRBJ1-6; 8 nucleotides line up with TRBD1. V lost 8 bases, J lost 8 bases, and 5 bases stayed unmatched. Germline assignment: CDR1 MNHEY and CDR2 SVGAGI. There are 13 residues in the CDR3. The CDR3 here is CASRPDRDSPLHF. As DNA, the CDR3 is TGTGCCAGCCGACCGGACAGGGATTCACCCCTCCACTTT.

The V and J genes are TRBV24-1 and TRBJ2-1; the match to TRBD1 covers 9 bases. Germline loops: CDR1 KGHDR, CDR2 SFDVKD. V lost 3 bases and J lost 1; bases outside the gene matches: 3. CDR3 length: 16 residues. The CDR3 here is CATSDLGQGSYNEQFF. CDR3 bases: TGTGCCACCAGTGATCTGGGACAGGGTTCCTACAATGAGCAGTTCTTC.

This clone was seen only once. This chain joins TRBV4-2 and TRBJ1-2; 9 bases line up with TRBD1. CDR3 length: 16 amino acids. After removal of 4 bases from V and 0 bases from J, the junction contained 6 bases not matched to a gene. Germline loops: CDR1 LGHNA, CDR2 YNFKEQ. The CDR3 spells CASSPRTGAANYGYTF. As DNA, the CDR3 is TGTGCCAGCAGCCCGAGGACAGGGGCCGCTAACTATGGCTACACCTTC.

The chain combines TRBV7-9 with TRBJ2-1, with 13 positions matching TRBD2. There are 15 residues in the CDR3. Unmatched junction bases numbered 2, after V lost 6 bases and J lost 3 bases. Germline-derived CDR1 and CDR2 are SEHNR and FQNEAQ (reference sequence). This CDR3 is CASRRTSGSYNEQFF. CDR3 nucleotide sequence: TGTGCCAGCAGAAGGACTAGCGGGAGCTACAATGAGCAGTTCTTC.

CDR3 residues: CASSYDRENEQFF. The CDR3 nucleotides are TGTGCCAGCAGCTACGACAGGGAGAATGAGCAGTTCTTC. This sequence joins TRBV11-3 and TRBJ2-1, with 7 nucleotides matching TRBD1. V shed 4 bases, J shed 7 bases, and the junction held 4 bases outside the gene matches. The CDR3 runs 13 residues. CDR1 is SGHNT and CDR2 is YENEEA in the germline V gene.

The genes are TRBV5-1 and TRBJ1-5; D unclear. CDR1 and CDR2 from the germline V gene are SGHRS and YFSETQ. CDR3 size: 14 residues. Trimming stripped 0 bases from V and 0 bases from J, with 4 bases between. The CDR3 here is CASSLDGSNQPQHF. As DNA, the CDR3 is TGCGCCAGCAGCTTGGACGGTAGCAATCAGCCCCAGCATTTT.